The rows below give T cell receptor beta chains drawn from one sample of a study of cytomegalovirus exposure and HLA in healthy donors. Repertoires were generated with immunoSEQ multiplex PCR, while TCRdb's copy carries only in-frame clones and drops some. The sample shows 150,000 or so clones, over 60% of them seen only once. Sequencing used PBMCs. Receptor source: a woman between 25 and 40 years old in good health and CMV-seropositive. CDR3s include the opening cysteine and the closing phenylalanine or tryptophan. Each record gives: V gene, D gene, J gene, clone size, CDR3 protein, CDR3 DNA. D genes are given only for firm matches. Size values are once, few and many counts, or a class for expanded clones, and some rows have none.

TRBV4-2	NA	TRBJ1-6	NA	CASSQDERQSNSPLHF	TGTGCCAGCAGCCAAGATGAGAGACAGTCAAATTCACCCCTCCACTTT
TRBV19	NA	TRBJ1-1	once	CASTVGARNTEAFF	TGTGCCAGTACTGTGGGAGCCCGCAACACTGAAGCTTTCTTT
TRBV28	TRBD1	TRBJ1-4	NA	CASSFAGTGDEKLFF	TGTGCCAGCAGTTTCGCCGGGACAGGGGATGAAAAACTGTTTTTT
TRBV23-1	TRBD1	TRBJ2-7	NA	CASSPNDPRTGRCLAYEQYF	TGCGCCAGCAGCCCCAATGACCCGCGGACAGGGCGCTGTTTGGCCTACGAGCAGTACTTC
TRBV5-1	NA	TRBJ1-2	NA	CASSPEGGDYGYTF	TGCGCCAGCAGCCCCGAAGGGGGAGACTATGGCTACACCTTC
TRBV9	NA	TRBJ2-5	NA	CASSVGSGSETQYF	TGTGCCAGCAGCGTAGGATCGGGGTCGGAGACCCAGTACTTC
TRBV7-9	NA	TRBJ1-5	NA	CASSFYREGDQPQHF	TGTGCCAGCAGCTTCTACAGGGAGGGCGATCAGCCCCAGCATTTT
TRBV28	NA	TRBJ1-6	NA	CASEGVKSYNSPLHF	TGTGCCAGCGAGGGGGTAAAGTCCTATAATTCACCCCTCCACTTT
TRBV4-1	NA	TRBJ2-7	NA	CASSQPSRGTYEQYF	TGCGCCAGCAGCCAACCGTCTAGGGGGACCTACGAGCAGTACTTC
TRBV19	NA	TRBJ1-6	NA	CASSMHPRGNSPLHF	TGTGCCAGTAGTATGCACCCACGCGGTAATTCACCCCTCCACTTT
TRBV5-1	NA	TRBJ1-6	NA	CASSYGAGENSPLHF	TGCGCCAGCAGCTACGGGGCAGGGGAGAATTCACCCCTCCACTTT
TRBV6-5	NA	TRBJ1-1	few	CASRSAAGVAFF	TGTGCCAGCAGATCCGCGGCAGGGGTCGCTTTCTTT
TRBV14	TRBD2	TRBJ2-7	NA	CASSPRRLAGAPFFSYEQYF	TGTGCCAGCAGCCCTAGGCGACTAGCGGGAGCCCCATTTTTCTCCTACGAGCAGTACTTC
TRBV5-1	TRBD2	TRBJ2-1	NA	CASKYRAGGKDEQFF	TGCGCCAGCAAATATCGAGCGGGAGGTAAGGATGAGCAGTTCTTC
TRBV6-1	NA	TRBJ2-3	NA	CASSQTQRTDAQYF	TGTGCCAGCAGCCAAACCCAGAGGACTGACGCGCAGTATTTT
TRBV4-1	TRBD2	TRBJ2-3	NA	CASSQGGGESTDTQYF	TGCGCCAGCAGCCAAGGCGGGGGTGAAAGCACAGATACGCAGTATTTT
TRBV2	TRBD1	TRBJ2-7	NA	CASRAYLGQASEQYF	TGTGCCAGCAGAGCCTATCTGGGACAGGCAAGCGAGCAGTACTTC
TRBV25-1	NA	TRBJ2-7	NA	CASRGLFERAYEQYF	TGTGCCAGCAGGGGGCTTTTTGAGAGAGCCTACGAGCAGTACTTC
TRBV6-1	TRBD1	TRBJ1-1	NA	CASKRPDRGAFF	TGTGCCAGCAAGCGGCCGGACAGGGGAGCTTTCTTT
TRBV9	TRBD2	TRBJ2-5	NA	CASSVAGTSGEVQYF	TGTGCCAGCAGCGTAGCGGGGACTAGCGGGGAGGTGCAGTACTTC
TRBV14	NA	TRBJ1-2	NA	CASSQGAAGYYGYTF	TGTGCCAGCAGCCAAGGAGCGGCAGGCTACTATGGCTACACCTTC
TRBV5-1	NA	TRBJ2-1	NA	CASRLHPEGVEQFF	TGCGCCAGCAGACTCCACCCGGAGGGCGTGGAGCAGTTCTTC
TRBV4-1	TRBD1	TRBJ2-7	NA	CASSPKAGGQGAGYEQYF	TGCGCCAGCAGCCCCAAAGCCGGGGGACAGGGGGCGGGCTACGAGCAGTACTTC
TRBV7-3	TRBD1	TRBJ1-1	NA	CASSRSWDRESEAFF	TGTGCCAGCAGCCGATCCTGGGACAGGGAATCTGAAGCTTTCTTT
TRBV10-1	TRBD2	TRBJ2-1	NA	CASKPGDSGRTESSYNEQFF	TGCGCCAGCAAACCCGGGGATAGCGGGAGGACCGAGAGCTCCTACAATGAGCAGTTCTTC
TRBV19	NA	TRBJ1-3	few	CASSIGTPPWALNTIYF	TGTGCCAGTAGTATCGGGACTCCGCCATGGGCCTTAAACACCATATATTTT
TRBV5-6	NA	TRBJ1-2	few	CASSLGQANYGYTF	TGTGCCAGCAGCTTGGGACAGGCTAACTATGGCTACACCTTC
TRBV6-1	TRBD1	TRBJ1-1	few	CASSTRDRGSTEAFF	TGTGCCAGCAGTACCCGGGACAGGGGGTCTACTGAAGCTTTCTTT
TRBV7-8	NA	TRBJ1-4	NA	CASSLVRWQTGGKLFF	TGTGCCAGCAGCTTAGTACGTTGGCAGACCGGGGGAAAACTGTTTTTT
TRBV10-3	TRBD1	TRBJ2-7	once	CASRQGEKDEQYF	TGTGCCTCCCGACAGGGGGAGAAAGACGAGCAGTACTTC
TRBV25-1	TRBD1	TRBJ2-7	NA	CASSARKQGIAIYEQYF	TGTGCCAGCAGTGCCAGAAAACAGGGGATTGCAATCTACGAGCAGTACTTC
TRBV6-5	TRBD1	TRBJ1-4	few	CASSYLGTGEETLFF	TGTGCCAGCAGTTATCTCGGGACAGGGGAGGAAACACTGTTTTTT
TRBV4-2	NA	TRBJ2-6	few	CASSRRESSGANVLTF	TGTGCCAGCAGCCGCAGGGAAAGCTCTGGGGCCAACGTCCTGACTTTC
TRBV2	NA	TRBJ2-7	few	CASSPRILFTPYEQYF	TGTGCCAGCAGTCCGCGCATACTCTTTACCCCCTACGAGCAGTACTTC
TRBV27	NA	TRBJ1-2	NA	CASSFRERGINYGYTF	TGTGCCAGCAGTTTCCGGGAACGGGGGATTAACTATGGCTACACCTTC
TRBV28	TRBD1	TRBJ1-4	NA	CATLDRDNEKLFF	TGTGCCACCCTGGACAGGGACAATGAAAAACTGTTTTTT
TRBV2	NA	TRBJ1-1	NA	CASSGAAVNTEAFF	TGTGCCAGCAGTGGGGCCGCAGTCAACACTGAAGCTTTCTTT
TRBV27	NA	TRBJ2-7	NA	CASSAPGRPYEQYF	TGTGCCAGCAGTGCCCCCGGCAGGCCCTACGAGCAGTACTTC
TRBV28	NA	TRBJ1-5	NA	CASSLPLGGQPQHF	TGTGCCAGCAGTTTACCACTCGGGGGACAGCCCCAGCATTTT
TRBV6-1	TRBD1	TRBJ2-2	NA	CASSVRGQANTGELFF	TGTGCCAGCAGTGTGAGGGGACAGGCGAACACCGGGGAGCTGTTTTTT
TRBV9	NA	TRBJ2-7	few	CASSVAAGWVYEQYF	TGTGCCAGCAGCGTAGCGGCAGGATGGGTCTACGAGCAGTACTTC
TRBV2	NA	TRBJ2-3	NA	CASSESGTLADTQYF	TGTGCCAGCAGTGAATCCGGGACTCTTGCAGATACGCAGTATTTT
TRBV2	NA	TRBJ1-2	NA	CASSAGNNYGYTF	TGTGCCAGCAGTGCAGGAAATAACTATGGCTACACCTTC
TRBV6-1	NA	TRBJ1-1	NA	CASSDRGEAFF	TGTGCCAGCAGTGATCGGGGTGAAGCTTTCTTT
TRBV25-1	TRBD1	TRBJ2-2	few	CASSGTGDTGELFF	TGTGCCAGCAGTGGGACAGGGGACACCGGGGAGCTGTTTTTT
TRBV5-6	NA	TRBJ2-7	NA	CASSQGLSYEQYF	TGTGCCAGCAGCCAAGGACTGTCCTACGAGCAGTACTTC
TRBV4-2	NA	TRBJ2-7	NA	CASSQERRGEQYF	TGTGCCAGCAGCCAAGAGCGACGAGGTGAGCAGTACTTC
TRBV19	NA	TRBJ1-5	few	CASSQGPGPQHF	TGTGCCAGTAGTCAGGGCCCGGGGCCCCAGCATTTT
TRBV29-1	TRBD1	TRBJ2-5	NA	CSCLTGGIETQYF	TGCAGCTGTTTGACAGGGGGCATAGAGACCCAGTACTTC
TRBV11-3	NA	TRBJ1-1	few	CASSTQQVGTEAFF	TGTGCCAGCAGCACTCAACAGGTAGGCACTGAAGCTTTCTTT
TRBV4-1	TRBD1	TRBJ1-6	NA	CASSQERPRTGYNSPLHF	TGCGCCAGCAGCCAAGAACGCCCCCGGACAGGGTATAATTCACCCCTCCACTTT
TRBV19	NA	TRBJ1-5	NA	CASSPVPHQPQHF	TGTGCCAGTAGTCCCGTCCCCCATCAGCCCCAGCATTTT